These T cell receptor beta chains were read from a single sample in a study of blood T cell repertoires in COVID-19. Using immunoSEQ multiplex PCR, the repertoire was profiled, and TCRdb retains in-frame clones only, with some absent. The profile shows under 300,000 clones, roughly nine tenths of them singletons. The sample taken for sequencing was peripheral blood. The origin of the receptors is a man younger than 30 with active or convalescent COVID-19. Each CDR3 is given with its conserved first and last residue. A D gene is named only where the DNA matches it firmly. Part of the rows lack a size; the others show once, few, many or a class for expanded clones.

>.|.|TRBJ1-2|TRBV15
TGTGCCACCAGCAGAGATCGTCTCAGCGCCAACTATGGCTACACCTTC
CATSRDRLSANYGYTF
>few|.|TRBJ1-1|TRBV29-1
TGCAGCGTTGCCGGCGGGGGCACTGAAGCTTTCTTT
CSVAGGGTEAFF
>.|TRBD2|TRBJ2-1|TRBV24-1
TGTGCCACCAGTGTGGGGGGGGTGGCGTACAATGATGAGCAGTTCTTC
CATSVGGVAYNDEQFF
>.|.|TRBJ2-7|TRBV12-3/TRBV12-4
TGTGCCAGCAGTTTGAGTCAAACCTACGAGCAGTACTTC
CASSLSQTYEQYF
>.|.|TRBJ1-2|TRBV27
TGTGCCAGCAGCCGGGACCGGGACAATCAAAGGGATGGCTACACCTTC
CASSRDRDNQRDGYTF
>.|.|TRBJ1-4|TRBV30
TGTGCCTGGAGTTACAGTAATGAAAAACTGTTTTTT
CAWSYSNEKLFF
>.|TRBD1|TRBJ2-7|TRBV6-5
TGTGCCAGCAAAGTAGGACAGGTCTACGAGCAGTACTTC
CASKVGQVYEQYF
>.|.|TRBJ1-5|TRBV2
TGTGCCAGCAGTGAATTGCGGCGGAATAGCAATCAGCCCCAGCATTTT
CASSELRRNSNQPQHF
>.|TRBD2|TRBJ2-7|TRBV4-3
TGCGCCAGCAGCGTAGGGGAATGGGGAGCGGGAGTGGCTGGCGAGCAGTACTTC
CASSVGEWGAGVAGEQYF
>.|.|TRBJ2-2|TRBV12-5
TGTGCTAGTGCCGCGGTGTTAGCCGGGGAGCTGTTTTTT
CASAAVLAGELFF
>.|.|TRBJ1-4|TRBV28
TGTGCCAGCAGTTTACCCCTTGACAGGACTAAACTGTTTTTT
CASSLPLDRTKLFF
>.|.|TRBJ2-6|TRBV3-1/TRBV3-2
TGTGCCAGCAGCCAAGAGCCGAGCCCCTCTGGGGCCAACGTCCTGACTTTC
CASSQEPSPSGANVLTF
>.|TRBD1|TRBJ1-1|TRBV5-4
TGTGCCAGCAGCTTGCAACCCAGGGGGGTCGCTGAAGCTTTCTTT
CASSLQPRGVAEAFF
>.|.|TRBJ1-2|TRBV5-6
TGTGCCAGCAGCTTGGTACAGGCGCGGGGCTACACCTTC
CASSLVQARGYTF
>.|TRBD2|TRBJ2-1|TRBV2
TGTGCCAGCAGTGAAGCGGTAACCCCAGGACTAGCGGGACCTGGGAGTGAGCAGTTCTTC
CASSEAVTPGLAGPGSEQFF
>.|TRBD2|TRBJ2-1|TRBV11-3
TGTGCCAGCAGCCTAGGGACTAGCGGGAGCGATGAGCAGTTCTTC
CASSLGTSGSDEQFF
>once|TRBD1|TRBJ2-2|TRBV6-5
TGTGCCAGCCAGGGGGTGGGAGCCGGGGAGCTGTTTTTT
CASQGVGAGELFF
>.|.|TRBJ2-7|TRBV7-6
TGTGCCAGCAGCTTACCGGGGGAGGCTTACGAGCAGTACTTC
CASSLPGEAYEQYF
>.|.|TRBJ1-2|TRBV7-9
TGTGCCAGCACCCTTAGAGGGGGGGCGTCTGGCTACACCTTC
CASTLRGGASGYTF
>once|.|TRBJ1-1|TRBV5-6
TGTGCCAGCAGCGCGGGAGGGACTGAAGCTTTCTTT
CASSAGGTEAFF
>.|TRBD2|TRBJ2-5|TRBV7-3
TGTGCCAGCAGCCCAACCGGGACTAGCGGGGGGCGGGAGACCCAGTACTTC
CASSPTGTSGGRETQYF
>.|TRBD1|TRBJ1-1|TRBV5-1
TGCGCCAGCAGCTTAACAGGGGTTACTGAAGCTTTCTTT
CASSLTGVTEAFF
>.|TRBD1|TRBJ1-6|TRBV9
TGTGCCAGCAGCGTAAAGGACAGGGGCTCTTCACCCCTCCACTTT
CASSVKDRGSSPLHF
>.|TRBD2|TRBJ2-3|TRBV24-1
TGTGCCCCAGGGTGGGACTACCCTAATAGCACAGATACGCAGTATTTT
CAPGWDYPNSTDTQYF
>.|TRBD1|TRBJ1-1|TRBV5-4
TGTGCCAGCAGCTCGGGACAGAGGAACACTGAAGCTTTCTTT
CASSSGQRNTEAFF
>.|.|TRBJ1-2|TRBV24-1
TGTGCCACCAGTGAAGCGTCCGGGGGGAGATACACCTTC
CATSEASGGRYTF
>.|.|TRBJ2-1|TRBV21-1
TGTGCCAGCAGCCGAGGGACTAGCGGCCCTCACAATGAGCAGTTCTTC
CASSRGTSGPHNEQFF
>.|TRBD1|TRBJ2-3|TRBV4-1
TGCGCCAGCAGCCCGGGGACAGTTAGGGGTGGGAATACGCAGTATTTT
CASSPGTVRGGNTQYF
>.|TRBD2|TRBJ2-5|TRBV6-1
TGTGCCAGCAGTGCGCCTAGCGGTCACCATCAAGAGACCCAGTACTTC
CASSAPSGHHQETQYF
>.|TRBD1|TRBJ1-5|TRBV2
TGTGCCAGCGACCGGGACAGGGTTCAGCCCCAGCATTTT
CASDRDRVQPQHF
>.|.|TRBJ1-2|TRBV14
TGTGCCAGCAGCCAAGTCGGGGGGGCGTACTATGGCTACACCTTC
CASSQVGGAYYGYTF
>few|.|TRBJ2-1|TRBV7-9
TGTGCCAGCAACATCGACAGTTCCAATGAGCAGTTCTTC
CASNIDSSNEQFF